The T cell receptor (beta chain) under discussion was sequenced for a study of post-analysis software for immune sequencing data. Findings of the study overall: TRBV5-6, TRBV5-1 and TRBV20-1 belonged to a set of a few TRBV segments that were more frequent in patients than controls.

This clonotype was recorded a few times. What it binds is not known. This may stem from a read error, because a much larger clone lies one nucleotide away. This CDR3 comprises 14 residues. Unique molecular identifiers featured in each of the TCR beta cDNA libraries. TCRdb re-called the PCR reads with MiXCR, one entry per CDR3 protein. The repertoire consists of around 400,000 distinct CDR3 sequences, with approximately 33% occurring once and the leading ten covering around an eighth. The chain recombines TRBV12-3 or TRBV12-4 with TRBJ2-7; 8 positions match TRBD1. The sequence was obtained from a girl aged 5-17 years with multiple sclerosis. Material: blood. The CDR3 sequence is CARRPGTGNYEQYF. The CDR3, as DNA: TGTGCCCGCAGACCCGGGACAGGTAACTACGAGCAGTACTTC.